The 27 T cell receptor beta chains listed next were all sequenced from one sample in a study of OX40 agonist ivuxolimab in advanced cancers. Here immunoSEQ multiplex PCR was the method, and the copy in TCRdb shows in-frame clones only, minus some. The data contain about 19,000 clones, roughly 70% of them seen just once; the ten biggest clones take up 9.5% to 15%. This sample comprised CD4+ or CD8+ T cells sorted from blood, obtained in a trial of the OX40 agonist ivuxolimab. The receptor set was obtained from an adult with an advanced solid tumor such as melanoma, head and neck, liver or kidney cancer.

This clone has a handful of counts. The chain employs TRBV5-6 and TRBJ2-5; D might be TRBD1 (5 bases). The J call may be incorrect, as the DNA end agrees better with TRBJ2-7. The germline V gene has CDR1 SGHDT and CDR2 YYEEEE. This CDR3 comprises 13 residues. The CDR3 DNA reads TGTGCCAGCAGCTTAACAGGCCTCTACGAGCAGTACTTC. It codes for CASSLTGLYEQYF.

The table lists this clone with a few counts. The chain employs TRBV19 and TRBJ1-5; possible D gene TRBD1, 5 bases. The V gene lost 7 bases and the J gene lost 4 bases, with 14 bases spanning the gap. This CDR3 spans 14 amino acids. Germline V gene sequence: CDR1 LNHDA, CDR2 SQIVND (reference sequence). The CDR3 DNA reads as TGTGCCAGTAATTGGAGGGACGGTAATCAGCCCCAGCATTTT. Protein: CASNWRDGNQPQHF.

There are a few counts of this clone. The chain has TRBV4-1 and TRBJ1-4, with 8 bases that match TRBD1. The CDR3 spans 21 residues. Germline CDR1 and CDR2: MGHRA and YSYEKL. V shed 1 base, J shed 0 bases, and the junction held 16 bases outside the gene matches. CDR3 bases: TGCGCCAGCAGCCAAGGCTTGGGATCGAAAAGGACAGGGCCAACTAATGAAAAACTGTTTTTT. Its translation: CASSQGLGSKRTGPTNEKLFF.

The chain couples TRBV6-4 to TRBJ2-5, with D perhaps given as TRBD1 or TRBD2 (5 bases each). Trimming removed 6 bases from V and 0 bases from J, with 11 bases in between. This CDR3 has 14 residues. The germline gives CDR1 MRHNA, CDR2 SNTAGT. CDR3 nucleotides: TGTGCCAGCAGCCCGGGGCACGACCAAGAGACCCAGTACTTC. Protein product: CASSPGHDQETQYF.

The J gene is TRBJ1-6, the V gene TRBV6-1; 10 nucleotides agree with TRBD1. The CDR3 spans 15 residues. CDR1 MNHNS and CDR2 SASEGT come from the germline V gene. V lost 1 base and J lost 8; bases outside the gene matches: 2. The CDR3 loop is CASSEGQGAYSPLHF. The CDR3 DNA sequence: TGTGCCAGCAGTGAAGGACAGGGGGCATATTCACCCCTCCACTTT.

Comment on this clone: The junction and the germline gene differ at one end; a read error may be behind it. This chain joins TRBV5-1 and TRBJ1-5; 9 nucleotides line up with TRBD1. The CDR3 spans 17 residues. Germline lookup yields CDR1 SGHRS and CDR2 YFSETQ. The CDR3 loop reads CASSLGPGQGRFQLQHF. CDR3 DNA sequence: TGCGCCAGCAGCCTGGGACCGGGACAGGGAAGGTTTCAGCTCCAGCATTTT.

This clone appeared a few times. The chain combines TRBV4-1 with TRBJ2-3, with D possibly TRBD2 on 6 matching bases. V was clipped by 0 bases and J by 6 bases, with 16 bases between them. Germline values: CDR1 MGHRA, CDR2 YSYEKL. The length of the CDR3 is 16 residues. Here the CDR3 reads CASSQDGGPGRDTQYF. The CDR3 DNA is TGCGCCAGCAGCCAAGATGGAGGACCAGGGAGGGATACGCAGTATTTT.

The rearrangement joins TRBV7-8 to TRBJ1-1; perhaps TRBD1 as D (5 bases). This CDR3 is built from 16 residues. Trimming removed 4 bases from V and 1 base from J, with 16 bases in between. Germline-derived CDR1 and CDR2 are SGHVS and FQNEAQ. The CDR3 DNA sequence: TGTGCCAGCAGCTACTCCCCCGGGACGGGGAACACTGAAGCTTTCTTT. Protein: CASSYSPGTGNTEAFF.

The chain links TRBV5-6 to TRBJ2-7; D is unclear. V gave up 3 bases and J gave up 1 base, with 8 bases separating them. The germline CDR1 and CDR2 sequences are SGHDT and YYEEEE. The CDR3 consists of 13 residues. This CDR3 reads CASSWTFSYEQYF. As DNA, the CDR3 is TGTGCCAGCAGCTGGACGTTTTCCTACGAGCAGTACTTC.

As concerns this clone: Other DNA sequences in this sample translate to the same CDR3. The chain uses TRBV6-6 and TRBJ2-5, with 7 bases fitting TRBD2. The germline V gene has CDR1 MNHNY and CDR2 SVGAGI (reference sequence). This CDR3 has 14 amino acids. V lost 6 bases to trimming and J lost 5 bases; unmatched junction nucleotides: 9. In DNA, the CDR3 is TGTGCCAGCAGGGCGGCGGGAGTCCAGGAGACCCAGTACTTC. Translation gives CASRAAGVQETQYF.

V usage is TRBV4-1 and J usage is TRBJ2-7, with no clear D. The V and J ends lost 0 bases and 0 bases respectively, with 12 bases between them. Germline assignment: CDR1 MGHRA and CDR2 YSYEKL. The CDR3 has 16 amino acids. CDR3 coding DNA: TGCGCCAGCAGCCAAGATCCGTCATATCGCTCCTACGAGCAGTACTTC. Its protein product is CASSQDPSYRSYEQYF.

This rearrangement joins TRBV6-5 to TRBJ2-7; 8 nucleotides agree with TRBD1. V gave up 4 bases and J gave up 2 bases; unmatched junction bases: 7. From germline, CDR1 is MNHEY and CDR2 SVGAGI. The CDR3 contains 15 residues. The CDR3 sequence: CASSSGTGTTYEQYF. In DNA form, the CDR3 reads TGTGCCAGCAGTTCCGGGACAGGCACAACCTACGAGCAGTACTTC.

Remarks on this clone: One end of the junction varies from germline; a read error may be responsible. The gene calls are TRBV5-4 and TRBJ1-2; the D is unclear. The CDR3 loop spans 14 amino acids. From germline, CDR1 is SGHNT and CDR2 YYREEE (reference sequence). The CDR3 DNA follows: TGCGCCAGCAGCCAAGATCGGACGGAATATGGCTACACCTTC. It codes for CASSQDRTEYGYTF.

J is TRBJ1-5 and V is TRBV27; possibly TRBD1 for D (5 bases). The CDR3 consists of 14 residues. Per the germline V gene, CDR1 is MNHEY and CDR2 is SMNVEV (reference sequence). Deletions cut 4 bases from V and 9 bases from J, with 16 bases between. CDR3 nucleotides: TGTGCCAGCAGTTACTCCGGGGCTTCGGCGCCCCAGCATTTT. Its translation is CASSYSGASAPQHF.

The chain recombines TRBV29-1 with TRBJ2-1; the D gene is possibly TRBD1 (6 bases). The CDR3 length is 15 residues. From germline, CDR1 is SQVTM and CDR2 ANQGSEA. Trimming removed 4 bases from V and 5 bases from J, with 18 bases in between. The CDR3 loop is CSVVWGTSGHNEQFF. CDR3 nucleotide sequence: TGCAGCGTTGTGTGGGGGACATCCGGTCACAATGAGCAGTTCTTC.

The chain is built from TRBV4-3 and TRBJ2-5; D gene uncertain. The germline V gene encodes CDR1 LGHNA and CDR2 YSLEER. This CDR3 has 17 residues. Between the trimmed V and J ends, which lost 1 base and 4 bases, there was a span of 19 bases. DNA for the CDR3: TGCGCCAGCAGCCAAGTACTAAGGCTAGGAAGTCTAGAGACCCAGTACTTC. It specifies CASSQVLRLGSLETQYF.

The rearrangement links TRBV6-5 to TRBJ2-1, with TRBD2 matching 7 bases. V gave up 0 bases and J gave up 0 bases; unmatched junction bases: 2. Germline V CDR1 and CDR2: MNHEY, SVGAGI. This CDR3 spans 16 amino acids. The DNA for the CDR3 is TGTGCCAGCAGTTACTCGCCGGGGGGCTCCTACAATGAGCAGTTCTTC. It translates to CASSYSPGGSYNEQFF.

The gene calls are TRBV9 and TRBJ2-2, with D perhaps matching TRBD1 or TRBD2 (6 bases each). V shed 0 bases and J shed 7 bases, with 16 bases lying between them. The germline CDR1 and CDR2 sequences are SGDLS and YYNGEE. The CDR3 spans 16 residues. The CDR3 DNA is TGTGCCAGCAGCGTAGAAGAACGGGGGCTGATCGGGGAGCTGTTTTTT. Amino acids: CASSVEERGLIGELFF.

This clone showed up just once. The genes are TRBV28 and TRBJ2-1; 11 positions match TRBD2. The V gene end was trimmed by 3 bases and the J gene end by 7 bases; junction bases not matched to a gene: 5. The CDR3 sequence is 15 residues long. Per the germline V gene, CDR1 is MDHEN and CDR2 is SYDVKM. CDR3 sequence: CASSFASGRRNEQFF. The CDR3 DNA reads as TGTGCCAGCAGTTTTGCTAGCGGGAGGCGTAATGAGCAGTTCTTC.

The chain carries TRBV16 and TRBJ1-2; perhaps TRBD1 as D (6 bases). The germline V gene encodes CDR1 KGHSY and CDR2 FQNENV. The CDR3 is made up of 15 amino acids. The V end was cut by 0 bases, the J end by 3 bases, with 11 bases between. CDR3 loop: CASSQSQGPYYGYTF. The CDR3 DNA reads TGTGCCAGCAGCCAATCGCAGGGGCCGTACTATGGCTACACCTTC.

This clone has only one observation. V gene TRBV2 combines with J gene TRBJ1-2; no definite D call. The germline V and J ends were trimmed by 0 bases and 4 bases, with 9 bases remaining between them. The CDR3 is 14 amino acids. Per germline, CDR1 SNHLY and CDR2 FYNNEI. The CDR3 nucleotides read TGTGCCAGCAGTGAAGCGGACGGATTCTATGGCTACACCTTC. It is translated as CASSEADGFYGYTF.

This CDR3 reads CASSVSRDRGNYGYTF. For the CDR3, the DNA is TGTGCCAGCAGCGTTTCCCGGGACAGGGGAAACTATGGCTACACCTTC. The rearrangement links TRBV9 to TRBJ1-2; 10 nucleotides match TRBD1. The CDR3 sequence is 16 residues long. Germline CDR1 SGDLS, CDR2 YYNGEE. V was pared by 2 bases and J by 2 bases, with 6 bases of the junction left unmatched.

The chain employs TRBV13 and TRBJ1-4, with 8 bases fitting TRBD1. Germline loops: CDR1 PRHDT, CDR2 FYEKMQ (reference sequence). J gave up 6 bases and V 5 bases, and 11 bases lay outside the gene matches. This CDR3 has 16 amino acids. The CDR3 spells CASSAQVQGGDEKLFF. The CDR3 region has the DNA TGTGCCAGCAGCGCTCAAGTACAGGGGGGAGATGAAAAACTGTTTTTT. Combining the CDR3 with reference TRBV13 and TRBJ1-4 gives the whole variable domain AAGVIQSPRHLIKEKRETATLKCYPIPRHDTVYWYQQGPGQDPQFLISFYEKMQSDKGSIPDRFSAQQFSDYHSELNMSSLELGDSALYFCASSAQVQGGDEKLFFGSGTQLSVL.

This clone was observed once. CDR3 amino acids: CASSDWTGLTYEQYF. CDR3 coding DNA: TGTGCCAGCAGTGATTGGACAGGGTTAACCTACGAGCAGTACTTC. The chain recombines TRBV2 with TRBJ2-7; TRBD1 matches 8 bases. The CDR3 is 15 amino acids. J gave up 2 bases and V 3 bases, and 6 bases lay outside the gene matches. CDR1 is SNHLY, CDR2 FYNNEI, per germline. Full variable domain (remainder filled in from reference TRBV2 and TRBJ2-7): EPEVTQTPSHQVTQMGQEVILRCVPISNHLYFYWYRQILGQKVEFLVSFYNNEISEKSEIFDDQFSVERPDGSNFTLKIRSTKLEDSAMYFCASSDWTGLTYEQYFGPGTRLTVT.

The J gene is TRBJ2-7, the V gene TRBV28, with 7 positions matching TRBD1. Per germline, CDR1 MDHEN and CDR2 SYDVKM. V lost 3 bases, J lost 7 bases, and 3 bases stayed unmatched. This CDR3 comprises 12 residues. The CDR3 DNA is TGTGCCAGCAGTTTGACAGGGCTAGAGCAGTACTTC. This sequence encodes CASSLTGLEQYF. The full variable domain, completed using reference TRBV28 and TRBJ2-7, is DVKVTQSSRYLVKRTGEKVFLECVQDMDHENMFWYRQDPGLGLRLIYFSYDVKMKEKGDIPEGYSVSREKKERFSLILESASTNQTSMYLCASSLTGLEQYFGPGTRLTVT.

The rearrangement uses TRBV7-3 and TRBJ2-1; D may be TRBD1 (6 bases). V shed 6 bases and J shed 5 bases, with 14 bases lying between them. This CDR3 is built from 14 residues. Germline V gives CDR1 SGHTA, CDR2 FQGTGA. The CDR3 region has the DNA TGTGCCAGCAGGACAGGTCCCGGTGACAATGAGCAGTTCTTC. It yields the protein CASRTGPGDNEQFF.

On this clone itself: This likely stems from a read error, as it lies one base from a far larger clone. Other DNA sequences of this sample code for an identical CDR3. The chain has TRBV19 and TRBJ1-5; D not resolved. The V gene's germline CDR1 is LNHDA and CDR2 SQIVND (reference sequence). CDR3 length: 14 amino acids. Here the CDR3 reads CASGIWTKNQPQHF. DNA for the CDR3: TGTGCCAGTGGTATCTGGACGAAGAATCAGCCCCAACATTTT.